This entry lists 26 T cell receptor beta chains sequenced from one sample in a study of CD8 T cells in ankylosing spondylitis (TCRdb year 2017). Library preparation employed 5' RACE. Sequencing relied on an Illumina HiSeq 2500. TCRdb reprocessed the public reads (quality trimming at Q25 with fastp, clone calling with MiXCR) and kept in-frame beta chains. For every CDR3 protein sequence, its rows merge into one entry that carries the most common genes and DNA. The sample data list about 270,000 distinct CDR3 sequences, and 32% of these were observed just once. In total, the top ten clones hold approximately 4.6% of the sample. Sequenced input: blood, either unsorted or a sorted T cell fraction (not recorded which). The receptors stem from a male donor with ankylosing spondylitis or in good health (not recorded which).

The chain has TRBV6-1 and TRBJ1-2; D uncertain. The CDR3 covers 13 residues. Looked up from germline, CDR1 is MNHNS and CDR2 is SASEGT. Trimming removed 6 bases at V and 4 bases at J, with 12 bases between. CDR3 coding DNA: TGTGCCAGCAGCCTCGACCGGATCTATGGCTACACCTTC. The encoded protein is CASSLDRIYGYTF.

The genes are TRBV7-9 and TRBJ2-7; D is tentatively TRBD1 or TRBD2 (6 bases each). Trimming cost V 1 base and J 2 bases, with 12 bases left between them. Per the germline V gene, CDR1 is SEHNR and CDR2 is FQNEAQ (reference sequence). The CDR3 length is 15 residues. The CDR3, as DNA: TGTGCCAGCAGCTTAGGTCGGGGGCTCACCTACGAGCAGTACTTC. Translation gives CASSLGRGLTYEQYF.

V is TRBV5-1 and J is TRBJ2-1; TRBD1 matches at 9 bases. The CDR3 has 16 amino acids. CDR1 and CDR2 (germline): SGHRS, YFSETQ. With 0 bases clipped from V and 8 bases from J, the junction kept 9 bases outside the gene matches. This CDR3 reads CASSLVPTGGADEQFF. As DNA, the CDR3 is TGCGCCAGCAGCTTGGTGCCTACAGGGGGCGCGGATGAGCAGTTCTTC.

This CDR3 reads CASSLRQGPNTGELFF. In DNA form, the CDR3 reads TGCGCCAGCAGCCTCAGACAGGGCCCGAACACCGGGGAGCTGTTTTTT. This chain connects TRBV5-1 to TRBJ2-2; TRBD1 matches 7 bases. J lost 0 bases, V lost 4 bases, and 6 bases had no gene match. Germline loops: CDR1 SGHRS, CDR2 YFSETQ. This CDR3 has 16 residues.

The J gene is TRBJ1-1, the V gene TRBV12-3 or TRBV12-4; D remains ambiguous. The CDR3 sequence is 14 residues long. V dropped 1 base and J dropped 5 bases, with 11 bases sitting between them. CDR3 sequence reads: CASSLGAIRTEAFF. The CDR3 DNA reads TGTGCCAGCAGTTTAGGGGCGATTAGGACTGAAGCTTTCTTT.

The table lists this clonotype with a few counts. V gene TRBV12-3 or TRBV12-4 combines with J gene TRBJ2-7; D uncertain. The CDR3 covers 12 residues. Trimming pared 5 bases from V and 3 bases from J, leaving 8 bases between. In nucleotides, the CDR3 is TGTGCCAGCAGTCCCCAGTTCTACGAGCAGTACTTC. Its protein product is CASSPQFYEQYF.

This clonotype was observed a few times. The genes are TRBV24-1 and TRBJ2-1; D perhaps matches TRBD2 (6 bases). The CDR3 contains 16 residues. Trimming took 10 bases from V and 6 from J, leaving 24 bases between them. Germline CDR1 is KGHDR and CDR2 is SFDVKD. The CDR3 sequence: CATAAGGRPYSNEQFF. CDR3 DNA sequence: TGTGCCACAGCGGCAGGAGGGCGCCCCTACAGCAATGAGCAGTTCTTC.

This clonotype was detected only a few times. This sequence joins TRBV6-5 and TRBJ1-1; maybe TRBD1 (6 bases). The length of the CDR3 is 12 residues. Trimming took off 7 bases at V and 1 base at J, with 7 bases between the two ends. Germline lookup yields CDR1 MNHEY and CDR2 SVGAGI. Here the CDR3 reads CASTRGNTEAFF. The CDR3 DNA is TGTGCCAGCACCAGGGGGAACACTGAAGCTTTCTTT.

The rearrangement links TRBV5-5 to TRBJ1-4, with D perhaps matching TRBD1 (5 bases). V was shortened by 4 bases and J by 3 bases, with 13 bases between the two germline ends. The CDR3 contains 15 residues. The germline CDR1 and CDR2 sequences are SGHKS and YYEKEE (reference sequence). CDR3 sequence reads: CASSQPGGANEKLFF. The DNA for the CDR3 is TGTGCCAGCAGCCAGCCCGGGGGAGCTAATGAAAAACTGTTTTTT.

This clonotype was seen a handful of times. The chain couples TRBV12-3 or TRBV12-4 to TRBJ1-2; no clear D gene. This CDR3 region has 13 residues. Trimming shortened V by 7 bases and J by 2 bases, and 11 bases separated the two germline ends. The CDR3 loop reads CASTSMGNYGYTF. For the CDR3, the DNA is TGTGCCAGCACCTCAATGGGGAACTATGGCTACACCTTC.

The J gene is TRBJ1-2, the V gene TRBV6-1, with a tentative D call TRBD1 (6 bases). The germline V and J ends were trimmed by 5 bases and 4 bases, with 17 bases remaining between them. The CDR3 spans 15 residues. Germline V CDR1 and CDR2: MNHNS, SASEGT. In DNA, the CDR3 is TGTGCCAGCAGTAGAGAACAGGGAGGGCCCTATGGCTACACCTTC. Its translation: CASSREQGGPYGYTF.

This clonotype was detected once. The CDR3 bases are TGCAGTGCTGGGGCCCAGGGAAGCCAGAACGAGCAGTACTTC. Amino acid sequence: CSAGAQGSQNEQYF. The genes are TRBV20-1 and TRBJ2-7, with a weak D call TRBD1 (5 bases). Trimming cost V 5 bases and J 5 bases, with 19 bases left between them. The CDR3 spans 14 residues. The germline V gene encodes CDR1 DFQATT and CDR2 SNEGSKA (reference sequence).

This clonotype occurred a few times. V is TRBV20-1 and J is TRBJ1-1, with D perhaps matching TRBD1 (6 bases). Germline loops: CDR1 DFQATT, CDR2 SNEGSKA (reference sequence). V was trimmed by 0 bases and J by 0 bases, leaving 8 bases between them. This CDR3 is built from 14 residues. CDR3 sequence (DNA): TGCAGTGCTAGAGAGGACAGAATGAACACTGAAGCTTTCTTT. It codes for CSAREDRMNTEAFF.

This chain uses TRBV5-1 with TRBJ2-7, with D maybe TRBD1 (6 bases). Germline lookup yields CDR1 SGHRS and CDR2 YFSETQ. This CDR3 is 15 amino acids long. The V end lost 4 bases, the J end lost 0 bases, and 14 bases lay between the germline ends. The CDR3 sequence is CASSLSTGFSYEQYF. As DNA, the CDR3 is TGCGCCAGCAGCCTGTCGACAGGCTTCTCCTACGAGCAGTACTTC. Complete variable domain (other parts from reference TRBV5-1 and TRBJ2-7): KAGVTQTPRYLIKTRGQQVTLSCSPISGHRSVSWYQQTPGQGLQFLFEYFSETQRNKGNFPGRFSGRQFSNSRSEMNVSTLELGDSALYLCASSLSTGFSYEQYFGPGTRLTVT.

The V and J genes are TRBV11-2 and TRBJ2-5, with 13 bases aligning to TRBD2. Germline V CDR1 and CDR2: SGHAT, FQNNGV. The V segment lost 3 bases and the J segment 5 bases; nucleotides outside the gene matches: 21. This CDR3 comprises 21 residues. CDR3 sequence reads: CASSFEIRGGLAGNVQETQYF. The CDR3 DNA follows: TGTGCCAGCAGCTTCGAGATCAGGGGGGGACTAGCGGGGAACGTACAGGAGACCCAGTACTTC.

V is TRBV7-2 and J is TRBJ1-1, with D unclear. Germline lookup yields CDR1 SGHTA and CDR2 FQGNSA. V was trimmed by 6 bases and J by 7 bases, leaving 12 bases between them. This CDR3 contains 12 residues. CDR3 in amino acids: CASSPIGFEAFF. In nucleotides, the CDR3 is TGTGCCAGCAGTCCCATCGGGTTTGAAGCTTTCTTT.

This clonotype appeared a few times. V gene TRBV12-3 or TRBV12-4 combines with J gene TRBJ2-7, with D perhaps matching TRBD1 (5 bases). The CDR3 contains 12 residues. Trimming removed 7 bases at V and 1 base at J, with 8 bases between. The CDR3, as DNA: TGTGCCAGCACTTCAGGGTCCTACGAGCAGTACTTC. It specifies CASTSGSYEQYF.

This clonotype was recorded many times. The rearrangement links TRBV20-1 to TRBJ2-2; D is uncertain. V shed 1 base and J shed 3 bases, with 9 bases lying between them. Germline V gene data show CDR1 as DFQATT and CDR2 as SNEGSKA (reference sequence). The CDR3 length is 14 residues. CDR3 nucleotide sequence: TGCAGTGCTAGAGTAAGGGCGTACACCGGGGAGCTGTTTTTT. Translated, it gives CSARVRAYTGELFF.

The chain uses TRBV20-1 and TRBJ1-5; 7 bases are a match to TRBD1. This CDR3 has 16 amino acids. The germline CDR1 and CDR2 sequences are DFQATT and SNEGSKA (reference sequence). V lost 1 base and J lost 7; bases outside the gene matches: 13. CDR3 sequence: CSARVRPGQAGQPQHF. The DNA of the CDR3 is TGCAGTGCTAGAGTGAGGCCCGGACAGGCAGGGCAGCCCCAGCATTTT.

This clonotype was seen only a few times. The chain joins TRBV5-6 to TRBJ1-1; D unclear. This CDR3 is built from 16 residues. Germline assignment: CDR1 SGHDT and CDR2 YYEEEE. The V end was cut by 7 bases, the J end by 3 bases, with 22 bases between. CDR3 sequence (DNA): TGTGCCAGCCAGCCTTACGACGGCGAACGGGACACTGAAGCTTTCTTT. Translation: CASQPYDGERDTEAFF.

The chain combines TRBV6-5 with TRBJ2-7; the D is unclear. Germline CDR1 MNHEY, CDR2 SVGAGI. The CDR3 sequence is 14 residues long. Trimming took 4 bases from V and 5 from J, leaving 15 bases between them. CDR3 residues: CASSSTSRSDEQYF. The CDR3 bases are TGTGCCAGCAGTTCCACCAGCAGGTCGGACGAGCAGTACTTC.

This chain links TRBV9 with TRBJ2-3, with unresolved D. The CDR3 runs 14 residues. Germline CDR1 and CDR2: SGDLS and YYNGEE. V gave up 2 bases and J gave up 6 bases, with 13 bases separating them. The CDR3 spells CASSVLATADTQYF. As DNA, the CDR3 is TGTGCCAGCAGCGTGCTTGCGACTGCGGATACGCAGTATTTT.

The chain links TRBV6-5 to TRBJ1-1, with D perhaps TRBD1 (6 bases). The V end lost 3 bases, the J end lost 4 bases, and 15 bases lay between the germline ends. The germline gives CDR1 MNHEY, CDR2 SVGAGI. There are 15 residues in the CDR3. CDR3 sequence: CASSYGQTQITEAFF. DNA of the CDR3: TGTGCCAGCAGTTATGGACAGACTCAGATCACTGAAGCTTTCTTT.

The chain joins TRBV27 to TRBJ2-3; TRBD2 aligns across 9 bases. V gave up 7 bases and J gave up 0 bases; unmatched junction bases: 14. This CDR3 comprises 18 residues. CDR1 and CDR2 (germline): MNHEY, SMNVEV (reference sequence). The CDR3 DNA reads as TGTGCCAGCACCTACTTGTCGGCGGGGGGGCCTAGCACAGATACGCAGTATTTT. Its translation: CASTYLSAGGPSTDTQYF.

This clonotype was found a few times. The V gene is TRBV29-1, the J gene TRBJ1-1; D is unclear. The CDR3 length is 10 residues. Trimming took off 7 bases at V and 3 bases at J, with 6 bases between the two ends. Germline V gene lookup returns CDR1 SQVTM and CDR2 ANQGSEA. Here the CDR3 reads CSGRDTEAFF. DNA of the CDR3: TGCAGCGGGAGGGACACTGAAGCTTTCTTT.

The V call is TRBV7-2, the J call TRBJ2-1, with D perhaps matching TRBD2 (5 bases). The length of the CDR3 is 13 residues. Germline values: CDR1 SGHTA, CDR2 FQGNSA. The V and J ends lost 5 bases and 10 bases respectively, with 15 bases between them. CDR3 loop: CASSPPDSWEQFF. Here the CDR3 DNA reads TGTGCCAGCAGCCCGCCGGACTCATGGGAGCAGTTCTTC.